The next 5 T cell receptor beta chains were all read from a single sample in a study of blood T cells in healthy people across ages. A second about 7 to 11 cycle PCR used barcoded and J-beta primers. TCRdb re-called the 5' RACE reads through MiXCR, storing one row per CDR3 protein. The data hold around 1,900,000 distinct CDR3 sequences, with around 40% observed a single time. The sequenced sample was blood. The receptor source for this set is a human donor in good health.

The chain employs TRBV5-6 and TRBJ2-7; 10 bases fit TRBD2. The CDR3 runs to 15 residues. J gave up 5 bases and V 3 bases, and 8 bases lay outside the gene matches. Germline V gives CDR1 SGHDT, CDR2 YYEEEE. CDR3 nucleotide sequence: TGTGCCAGCAGCTCCCGGGCTAGCGGGGGCCACGAGCAGTACTTC. This codes for CASSSRASGGHEQYF.

The J gene is TRBJ2-5, the V gene TRBV7-2; possible D gene TRBD1, 5 bases. The CDR3 spans 14 residues. The V and J ends lost 7 bases and 1 base respectively, with 13 bases between them. Germline loops: CDR1 SGHTA, CDR2 FQGNSA. The CDR3 DNA follows: TGTGCCAGCACCCGCGACAGATCCCAAGAGACCCAGTACTTC. Residues: CASTRDRSQETQYF.

This clonotype was observed at least ten times. This sequence joins TRBV12-3 or TRBV12-4 and TRBJ2-3; D call uncertain. V was clipped by 6 bases and J by 0 bases, with 4 bases between them. This CDR3 is built from 12 residues. CDR3 amino acids: CASRGSTDTQYF. The DNA for the CDR3 is TGTGCCAGCAGGGGGAGCACAGATACGCAGTATTTT.

The chain combines TRBV18 with TRBJ2-3, with D perhaps TRBD1 (5 bases). The V and J ends lost 0 bases and 4 bases respectively, with 14 bases between them. CDR3 size: 16 residues. CDR1 is KGHSH, CDR2 LQKENI, per germline. The CDR3: CASSPPVQAPSDTQYF. Here the CDR3 DNA reads TGTGCCAGCTCACCACCGGTACAGGCCCCATCAGATACGCAGTATTTT.

The V call is TRBV6-1, the J call TRBJ1-5; D is possibly TRBD1 (5 bases). V dropped 6 bases and J dropped 7 bases, with 13 bases sitting between them. The CDR3 has 13 amino acids. The germline V gene has CDR1 MNHNS and CDR2 SASEGT. The CDR3 DNA reads TGTGCCAGCAGCGTACAGGAGGCGCAGCCCCAGCATTTT. Protein product: CASSVQEAQPQHF.